The rows below give T cell receptor beta chains drawn from one sample of a study of control samples from healthy donors and cancer patients. Profiled with immunoSEQ multiplex PCR; TCRdb holds only in-frame clones, not every one. The table has over 100,000 clones, approximately 89% seen once; the top ten hold approximately 3.2%. Sequenced input: blood. The receptor set was obtained from a man aged 35 to 55 in good health. The CDR3 runs from the conserved cysteine through the conserved F or W. The D gene is left open where the match is weak. Clone sizes are given selectively: once, few, many, or a class where the clone is expanded.

abundance	j_gene	d_gene	v_gene	CDR3nt	CDR3aa
-	TRBJ1-6	-	TRBV5-6	TGTGCCAGCAGCTTGCGACCGTATAATTCACCCCTCCACTTT	CASSLRPYNSPLHF
-	TRBJ2-7	-	TRBV18	TGTGCCAGCACAACCGGGGCGACCTACGAGCAGTACTTC	CASTTGATYEQYF
-	TRBJ2-2	-	TRBV6-5	TGTGCCAGCAGTTACACAACGAACACCGGGGAGCTGTTTTTT	CASSYTTNTGELFF
once	TRBJ1-6	-	TRBV5-5	TGTGCCAGCAGCTTGTCAGGGACTTCACCCCTCCACTTT	CASSLSGTSPLHF
once	TRBJ1-2	-	TRBV30	TGTGCCTACCGGGGGGCGGCCGGTGGCTACACCTTC	CAYRGAAGGYTF
once	TRBJ1-5	TRBD1	TRBV15	TGTGCCACCAGCGTTAGGACAGGGTTCAATCAGCCCCAGCATTTT	CATSVRTGFNQPQHF
-	TRBJ2-1	-	TRBV2	TGTGCCAGCAGTACAGGCTACAATGAGCAGTTCTTC	CASSTGYNEQFF
once	TRBJ1-4	TRBD1	TRBV7-2	TGTGCCAGCAGCCTAAGGACAGGGATTAATGAAAAACTGTTTTTT	CASSLRTGINEKLFF
-	TRBJ2-5	TRBD1	TRBV9	TGTGCCAGCAGCGTTGGCAGGGGGCGAGATCAAGAGACCCAGTACTTC	CASSVGRGRDQETQYF
-	TRBJ2-7	TRBD1	TRBV5-6	TGTGCCAGCAGCCCAGGGACAGGTTCCTACGAGCAGTACTTC	CASSPGTGSYEQYF
-	TRBJ1-4	TRBD1	TRBV18	TGTGCCAGCTCACCCCAATGGGACAGGCGCGAAAAAGAAAAACTGTTTTTT	CASSPQWDRREKEKLFF
-	TRBJ2-5	-	TRBV6-1	TGTGCCAGCAGTGAGTCGTTGCAGCGGCGGCGAGAGACCCAGTACTTC	CASSESLQRRRETQYF
once	TRBJ1-2	-	TRBV7-2	TGTGCCAGCAGCTCAAATTCAGGGACCTATGGCTACACCTTC	CASSSNSGTYGYTF
once	TRBJ2-3	-	TRBV3-1/TRBV3-2	TGTGCCAGCAGCCATGCCGATACGCAGTATTTT	CASSHADTQYF
-	TRBJ1-2	-	TRBV6-1	TGTGCCAGCAGTGAAGCGCACAGGTCCGGAGGCTACACCTTC	CASSEAHRSGGYTF
-	TRBJ1-6	-	TRBV5-1	TGCGCCAGCAGCTTGTATAATTCACCCCTCCACTTT	CASSLYNSPLHF
-	TRBJ1-6	TRBD1	TRBV4-2	TGTGCCAGCAGCCAAGGACAGGGATTAAATTCACCCCTCCACTTT	CASSQGQGLNSPLHF
-	TRBJ2-2	TRBD1	TRBV5-1	TGCGCCAGCAGCTCGGGACAGGGGGACACCGGGGAGCTGTTTTTT	CASSSGQGDTGELFF
-	TRBJ1-4	-	TRBV30	TGTGCCTGGGACCGGGAGCCGCGACCTAATGAAAAACTGTTTTTT	CAWDREPRPNEKLFF
-	TRBJ2-7	-	TRBV24-1	TGTGCCACCAGTGATTTGCTGGGAGGCGAGCAGTACTTC	CATSDLLGGEQYF
-	TRBJ2-1	TRBD2	TRBV6-2/TRBV6-3	TGTGCCAGCAGCCTAGAGAGTCGGACTAGCGGTTACAATGAGCAGTTCTTC	CASSLESRTSGYNEQFF
once	TRBJ1-4	-	TRBV7-8	TGTGCCAGCAGCTTAAGAGAAAAACTGTTTTTT	CASSLREKLFF
-	TRBJ1-1	-	TRBV7-9	TGTGCCAGCAGCGCTAGCGGGGAACGGGCTGAAGCTTTCTTT	CASSASGERAEAFF
-	TRBJ1-2	-	TRBV6-7	TGTGCCAGCAGTTATTCGAAGACAACCGGTGGCTACACCTTC	CASSYSKTTGGYTF
-	TRBJ2-7	-	TRBV7-9	TGTGCCAGCAGCTCCCGGGTCCTCTACGAGCAGTACTTC	CASSSRVLYEQYF
-	TRBJ1-2	-	TRBV24-1	TGTGCCACCAGTGTGGGGAGGGACTATGGCTACACCTTC	CATSVGRDYGYTF
-	TRBJ2-3	-	TRBV3-1/TRBV3-2	TGTGCCAGCAGCCGGTGCTACCGAGCAGTAGATACGCAGTATTTT	CASSRCYRAVDTQYF
-	TRBJ1-2	-	TRBV5-4	TGTGCCAGCAGCTGGGCACAGGGAGATGGCTACACCTTC	CASSWAQGDGYTF
-	TRBJ2-3	TRBD1	TRBV14	TGTGCCAGCAGCCACAGGGACAGCTTCCGCACAGATACGCAGTATTTT	CASSHRDSFRTDTQYF
once	TRBJ1-4	-	TRBV18	TGTGCCAGCTCACGGACGGAAACTAATGAAAAACTGTTTTTT	CASSRTETNEKLFF
-	TRBJ2-3	-	TRBV30	TGTGCCTGGAGGATCGGCACAGATACGCAGTATTTT	CAWRIGTDTQYF
-	TRBJ1-1	-	TRBV3-1/TRBV3-2	TGTGCCAGCAGCCAAGGGAGGACTGAAGCTTTCTTT	CASSQGRTEAFF
-	TRBJ1-3	-	TRBV6-2/TRBV6-3	TGTGCCAGCAGTCCGGGCGGATCTGGAAACACCATATATTTT	CASSPGGSGNTIYF
-	TRBJ2-5	TRBD2	TRBV4-1	TGCGCCAGCAGCCAAGCTCTGGGTGGCGGGAGAGAGACCCAGTACTTC	CASSQALGGGRETQYF
-	TRBJ1-2	TRBD1	TRBV13	TGTGCCAGCAGCTTGGACAGGGGATATGGCTACACCTTC	CASSLDRGYGYTF
-	TRBJ1-2	-	TRBV6-2/TRBV6-3	TGTGCCAGCAGTTACTTTGTGGGTAGTGGCTACACCTTC	CASSYFVGSGYTF
-	TRBJ1-2	TRBD1	TRBV6-1	TGTGCCAGCAGTGACGGGACAGGGGTCTACACCTTC	CASSDGTGVYTF
once	TRBJ1-6	-	TRBV5-6	TGTGCCAGCAGCTTGGGCACAGGGCTGGGGACACCCCTCCACTTT	CASSLGTGLGTPLHF
-	TRBJ1-4	TRBD1	TRBV5-1	TGCGCCAGCAGCTCCGGGACAGGGGGCTTTGCTAATGAAAAACTGTTTTTT	CASSSGTGGFANEKLFF
-	TRBJ1-1	TRBD1	TRBV12-3/TRBV12-4	TGTGCCAGCAGTGAACAGGGGTGGACTGAAGCTTTCTTT	CASSEQGWTEAFF
-	TRBJ1-2	-	TRBV2	TGTGCCAGCAGTGAATGGGAGATTACTAACTATGGCTACACCTTC	CASSEWEITNYGYTF
-	TRBJ1-5	-	TRBV7-9	TGTGCCAGCAGCGCCGCTGGGCAGCCCCAGCATTTT	CASSAAGQPQHF